The clone carrying this T cell receptor (beta chain) is a singleton in its sample. The CDR3 extends over 13 amino acids. Germline lookup yields CDR1 SGHVS and CDR2 FNYEAQ. V was trimmed by 3 bases and J by 7 bases, leaving 10 bases between them. Sequencing was performed with immunoSEQ multiplex PCR; in TCRdb, only in-frame clones are kept and a portion is missing. The sample yields hundreds of thousands of clones, more than 85% seen once. This sample was taken from a study of blood T cell repertoires in COVID-19. The wider study: COVID-19 samples, acute and convalescent, were from the United States, Italy and Spain. Sample material is recorded as cDNA or gDNA derived from T cells, B-cell-depleted T cells, or PBMCs.

Sequencing was carried out using PBMCs or T cells enriched from blood (not recorded which). The chain combines TRBV7-6 with TRBJ2-1; possible D gene TRBD1, 6 bases. The receptor's source is a woman between 50 and 59 years old who had recovered from COVID-19. The CDR3 spells CASSFGGSNEQFF. DNA of the CDR3: TGTGCCAGCAGCTTTGGGGGCTCAAATGAGCAGTTCTTC.